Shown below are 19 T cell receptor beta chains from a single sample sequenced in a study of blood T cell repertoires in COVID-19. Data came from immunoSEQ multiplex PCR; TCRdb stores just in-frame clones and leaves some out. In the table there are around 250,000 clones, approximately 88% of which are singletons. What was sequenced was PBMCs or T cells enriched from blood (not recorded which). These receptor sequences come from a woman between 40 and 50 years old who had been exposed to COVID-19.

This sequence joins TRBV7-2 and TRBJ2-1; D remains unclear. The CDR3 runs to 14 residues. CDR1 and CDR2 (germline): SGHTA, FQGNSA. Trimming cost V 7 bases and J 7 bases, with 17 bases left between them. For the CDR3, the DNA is TGTGCCAGCACCCTCGGTATACGGGTGAATGAGCAGTTCTTC. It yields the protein CASTLGIRVNEQFF.

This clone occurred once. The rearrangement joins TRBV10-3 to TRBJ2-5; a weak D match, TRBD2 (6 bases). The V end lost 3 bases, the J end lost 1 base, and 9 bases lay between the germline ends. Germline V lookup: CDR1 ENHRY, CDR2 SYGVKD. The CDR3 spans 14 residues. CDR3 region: CAISESRGQETQYF. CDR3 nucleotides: TGTGCCATCAGTGAATCGCGGGGCCAAGAGACCCAGTACTTC.

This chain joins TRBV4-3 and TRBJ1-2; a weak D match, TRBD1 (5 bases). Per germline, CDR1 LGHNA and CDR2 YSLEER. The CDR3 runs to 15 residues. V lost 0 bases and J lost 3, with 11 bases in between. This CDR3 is CASSQDRGRDYGYTF. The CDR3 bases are TGCGCCAGCAGCCAAGATAGGGGCCGGGACTATGGCTACACCTTC.

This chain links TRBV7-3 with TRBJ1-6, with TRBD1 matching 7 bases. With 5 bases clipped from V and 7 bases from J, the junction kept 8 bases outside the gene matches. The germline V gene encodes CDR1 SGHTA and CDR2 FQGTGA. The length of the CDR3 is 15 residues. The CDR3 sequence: CASSLQGQGNSPLHF. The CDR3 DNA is TGTGCCAGCAGCCTACAGGGGCAGGGGAATTCACCCCTCCACTTT.

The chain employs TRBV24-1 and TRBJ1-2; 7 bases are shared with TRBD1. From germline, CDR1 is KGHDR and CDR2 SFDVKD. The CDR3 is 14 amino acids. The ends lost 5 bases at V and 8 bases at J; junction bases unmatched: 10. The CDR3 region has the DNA TGTGCCACCAGTGGGGACAGCTACTTAGGGGGCTACACCTTC. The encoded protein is CATSGDSYLGGYTF.

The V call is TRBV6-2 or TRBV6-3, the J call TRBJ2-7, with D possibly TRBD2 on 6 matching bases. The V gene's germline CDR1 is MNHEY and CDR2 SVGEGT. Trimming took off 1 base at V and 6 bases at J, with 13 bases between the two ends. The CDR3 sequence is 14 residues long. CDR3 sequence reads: CASSYFLRAGEQYF. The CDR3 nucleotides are TGTGCCAGCAGTTACTTCCTGAGAGCGGGCGAGCAGTACTTC.

CDR3 loop: CASSPPPGVGYTF. CDR3 bases: TGTGCCAGCAGCCCACCGCCGGGGGTTGGCTACACCTTC. The chain combines TRBV7-2 with TRBJ1-2; a possible D gene is TRBD1 (5 bases). Germline loops: CDR1 SGHTA, CDR2 FQGNSA. With 5 bases removed from V and 7 bases from J, the gap between germline ends came to 14 bases. The CDR3 has 13 residues.

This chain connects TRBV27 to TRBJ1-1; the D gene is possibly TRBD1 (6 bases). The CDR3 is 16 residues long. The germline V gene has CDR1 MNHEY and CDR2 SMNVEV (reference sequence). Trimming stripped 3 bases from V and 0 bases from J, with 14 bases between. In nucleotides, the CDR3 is TGTGCCAGCAGTTTGCGACCAGGGGATATGAACACTGAAGCTTTCTTT. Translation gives CASSLRPGDMNTEAFF.

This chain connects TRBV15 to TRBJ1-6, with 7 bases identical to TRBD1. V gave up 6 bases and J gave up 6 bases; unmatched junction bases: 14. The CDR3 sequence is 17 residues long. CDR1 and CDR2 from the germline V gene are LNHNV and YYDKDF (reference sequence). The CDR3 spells CATSPYQPGTVNSPLHF. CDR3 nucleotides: TGTGCCACCAGTCCCTACCAACCCGGGACAGTTAATTCACCCCTCCACTTT.

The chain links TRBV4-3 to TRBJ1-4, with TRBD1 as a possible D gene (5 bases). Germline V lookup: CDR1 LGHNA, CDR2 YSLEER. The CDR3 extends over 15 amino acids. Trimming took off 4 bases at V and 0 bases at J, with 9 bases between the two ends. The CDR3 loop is CASSPQVATNEKLFF. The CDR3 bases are TGCGCCAGCAGCCCACAGGTTGCAACTAATGAAAAACTGTTTTTT.

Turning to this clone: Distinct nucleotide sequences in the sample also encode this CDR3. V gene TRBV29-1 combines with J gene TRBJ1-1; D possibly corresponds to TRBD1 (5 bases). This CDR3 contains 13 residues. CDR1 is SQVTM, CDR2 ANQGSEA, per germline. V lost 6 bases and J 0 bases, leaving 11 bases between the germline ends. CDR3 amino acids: CSVARVLNTEAFF. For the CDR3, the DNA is TGCAGCGTGGCCAGGGTTCTGAACACTGAAGCTTTCTTT. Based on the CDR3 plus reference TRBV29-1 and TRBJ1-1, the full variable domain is SAVISQKPSRDICQRGTSLTIQCQVDSQVTMMFWYRQQPGQSLTLIATANQGSEATYESGFVIDKFPISRPNLTFSTLTVSNMSPEDSSIYLCSVARVLNTEAFFGQGTRLTVV.

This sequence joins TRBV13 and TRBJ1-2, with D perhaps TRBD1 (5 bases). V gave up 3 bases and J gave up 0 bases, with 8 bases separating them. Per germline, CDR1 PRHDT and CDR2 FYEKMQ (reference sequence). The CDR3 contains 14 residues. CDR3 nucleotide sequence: TGTGCCAGCAGCTTGGAGGGGCCTAACTATGGCTACACCTTC. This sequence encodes CASSLEGPNYGYTF.

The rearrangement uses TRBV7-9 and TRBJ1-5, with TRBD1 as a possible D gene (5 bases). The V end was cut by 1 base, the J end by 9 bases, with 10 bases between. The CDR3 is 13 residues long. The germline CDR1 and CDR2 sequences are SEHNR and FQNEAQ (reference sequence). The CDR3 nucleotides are TGTGCCAGCAGCTTAGGGGGGGTCGGGCCCCAGCATTTT. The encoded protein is CASSLGGVGPQHF.

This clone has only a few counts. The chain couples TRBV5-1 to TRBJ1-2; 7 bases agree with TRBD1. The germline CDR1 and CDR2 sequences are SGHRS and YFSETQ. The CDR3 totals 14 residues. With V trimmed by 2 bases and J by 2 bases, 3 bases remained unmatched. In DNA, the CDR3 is TGCGCCAGCAGCTTATTACAGGGGAACTATGGCTACACCTTC. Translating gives CASSLLQGNYGYTF.

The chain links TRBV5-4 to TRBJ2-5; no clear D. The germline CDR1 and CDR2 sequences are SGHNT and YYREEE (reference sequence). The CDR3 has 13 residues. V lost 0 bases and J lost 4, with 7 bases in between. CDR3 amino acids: CASSLGSSETQYF. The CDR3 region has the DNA TGTGCCAGCAGCTTGGGCAGTTCAGAGACCCAGTACTTC.

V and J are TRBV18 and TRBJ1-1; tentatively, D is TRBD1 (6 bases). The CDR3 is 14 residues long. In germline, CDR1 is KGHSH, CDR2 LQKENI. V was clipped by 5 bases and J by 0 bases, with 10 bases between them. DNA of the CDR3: TGTGCCAGCTCAGAGACAGGTATGAACACTGAAGCTTTCTTT. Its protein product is CASSETGMNTEAFF. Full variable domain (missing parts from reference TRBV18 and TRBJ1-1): NAGVMQNPRHLVRRRGQEARLRCSPMKGHSHVYWYRQLPEEGLKFMVYLQKENIIDESGMPKERFSAEFPKEGPSILRIQQVVRGDSAAYFCASSETGMNTEAFFGQGTRLTVV.

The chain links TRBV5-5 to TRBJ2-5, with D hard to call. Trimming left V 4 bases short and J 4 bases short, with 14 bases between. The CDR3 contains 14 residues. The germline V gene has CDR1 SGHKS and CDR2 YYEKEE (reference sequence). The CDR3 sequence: CASSPTTEVETQYF. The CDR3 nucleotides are TGTGCCAGCAGCCCTACCACTGAGGTAGAGACCCAGTACTTC. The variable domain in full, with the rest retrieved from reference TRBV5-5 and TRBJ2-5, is DAGVTQSPTHLIKTRGQQVTLRCSPISGHKSVSWYQQVLGQGPQFIFQYYEKEERGRGNFPDRFSARQFPNYSSELNVNALLLGDSALYLCASSPTTEVETQYFGPGTRLLVL.

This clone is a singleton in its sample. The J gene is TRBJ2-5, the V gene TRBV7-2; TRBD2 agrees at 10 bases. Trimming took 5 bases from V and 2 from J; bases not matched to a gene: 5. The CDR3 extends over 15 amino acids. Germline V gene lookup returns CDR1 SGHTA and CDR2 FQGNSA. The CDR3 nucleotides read TGTGCCAGCAGCCAAAGCGGGGGGGGACAAGAGACCCAGTACTTC. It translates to CASSQSGGGQETQYF. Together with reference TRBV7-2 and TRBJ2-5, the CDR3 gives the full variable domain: GAGVSQSPSNKVTEKGKDVELRCDPISGHTALYWYRQSLGQGLEFLIYFQGNSAPDKSGLPSDRFSAERTGGSVSTLTIQRTQQEDSAVYLCASSQSGGGQETQYFGPGTRLLVL.

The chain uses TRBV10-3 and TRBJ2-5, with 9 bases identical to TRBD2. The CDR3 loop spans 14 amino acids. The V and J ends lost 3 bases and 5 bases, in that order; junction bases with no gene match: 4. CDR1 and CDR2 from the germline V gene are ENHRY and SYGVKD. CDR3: CAISDPSGDETQYF. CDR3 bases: TGTGCCATCAGTGACCCTAGCGGGGACGAGACCCAGTACTTC.